A selection of T cell receptor beta chains follows, all from one sample in a study of post-analysis software for immune sequencing data. TCRdb recomputed calls from the PCR reads with MiXCR, one row per CDR3 protein. The table includes hundreds of thousands of distinct CDR3 sequences, roughly 46% detected once. Sequencing input: blood. These receptors were collected from a girl between 10 and 17 years old with multiple sclerosis. Both conserved end residues are part of each CDR3. The D gene is left open where the match is weak. Expanded clones get a size class; other rows say once, few or many, or leave the size out.

NA TRBJ2-3 TRBV29-1 NA CSVVSRPSTDTQYF TGCAGCGTCGTTAGTCGGCCTAGCACAGATACGCAGTATTTT
TRBD2 TRBJ2-3 TRBV24-1 once CATSSTSGSITDTQYF TGTGCCACCAGCTCGACTAGCGGGAGTATAACAGATACGCAGTATTTT
NA TRBJ1-2 TRBV5-1 few CASSLALDYGYTF TGCGCCAGCAGCTTGGCACTGGACTATGGCTACACCTTC
TRBD1 TRBJ2-7 TRBV5-5 NA CASSAWGTGLYEQYF TGTGCCAGCAGCGCGTGGGGGACAGGGCTTTACGAGCAGTACTTC
NA TRBJ2-7 TRBV13 few CASSFMYEQYF TGTGCCAGCAGCTTTATGTACGAGCAGTACTTC
TRBD1 TRBJ2-7 TRBV5-1 few CASSRTGDDSYEQYF TGCGCCAGCAGCCGGACAGGGGATGATAGCTACGAGCAGTACTTC
NA TRBJ2-7 TRBV29-1 few CSVEAASYEQYF TGCAGCGTTGAAGCGGCCAGCTACGAGCAGTACTTC
NA TRBJ2-3 TRBV10-3 NA CAINQRGADTQYF TGTGCCATCAACCAGAGGGGGGCGGATACGCAGTATTTT
TRBD2 TRBJ2-3 TRBV4-1 NA CASSQSLAGGPGTQYF TGCGCCAGCAGCCAATCACTAGCGGGAGGGCCGGGGACGCAGTATTTT
NA TRBJ1-1 TRBV25-1 NA CAGEGNTEAFF TGTGCCGGAGAAGGTAACACTGAAGCTTTCTTT
NA TRBJ2-1 TRBV24-1 many CAPQMGDNEQFF TGTGCCCCCCAGATGGGCGACAATGAGCAGTTCTTC
NA TRBJ2-7 TRBV7-2 few CASSFSRDTIKNEQYF TGTGCCAGCAGCTTCTCGCGCGACACCATAAAGAACGAGCAGTACTTC
TRBD1 TRBJ1-4 TRBV10-3 NA CAIATDRAGGTNEKLFF TGTGCCATCGCTACCGACAGGGCGGGAGGAACTAATGAAAAACTGTTTTTT
TRBD2 TRBJ2-7 TRBV20-1 few CSARGLAGPEQYF TGCAGTGCTAGAGGACTAGCGGGACCCGAGCAGTACTTC
NA TRBJ1-4 TRBV24-1 NA CATSDVSNEKLFF TGTGCCACCAGTGATGTCAGTAATGAAAAACTGTTTTTT
TRBD1 TRBJ1-5 TRBV12-3/TRBV12-4 NA CASRAGDRGQPQHF TGTGCCAGCAGGGCCGGGGACAGGGGTCAGCCCCAGCATTTT
NA TRBJ2-5 TRBV7-2 NA CASSFGKEDYYKQETQYF TGTGCCAGCAGCTTCGGTAAAGAGGACTATTATAAGCAAGAGACCCAGTACTTC
TRBD1 TRBJ2-7 TRBV7-2 NA CASSFVQGAYEQYF TGTGCCAGCAGCTTTGTTCAGGGGGCCTACGAGCAGTACTTC
NA TRBJ2-6 TRBV9 few CASSVDIPTGANVLTF TGTGCCAGCAGCGTGGATATCCCCACTGGGGCCAACGTCCTGACTTTC
NA TRBJ1-1 TRBV3-1 NA CASSHWSYAEAFF TGTGCCAGCAGCCACTGGTCGTACGCTGAAGCTTTCTTT
TRBD1 TRBJ1-2 TRBV5-8 NA CASSSSTATGGYGYTF TGTGCCAGCAGCTCCTCCACCGCCACAGGGGGCTATGGCTACACCTTC
NA TRBJ2-3 TRBV12-3/TRBV12-4 NA CASSSTDTDTQYF TGTGCCAGCAGTTCGACAGACACAGATACGCAGTATTTT
NA TRBJ1-1 TRBV5-1 NA CASSQGRRKDTEAFF TGCGCCAGCAGCCAGGGTAGACGGAAGGACACTGAAGCTTTCTTT